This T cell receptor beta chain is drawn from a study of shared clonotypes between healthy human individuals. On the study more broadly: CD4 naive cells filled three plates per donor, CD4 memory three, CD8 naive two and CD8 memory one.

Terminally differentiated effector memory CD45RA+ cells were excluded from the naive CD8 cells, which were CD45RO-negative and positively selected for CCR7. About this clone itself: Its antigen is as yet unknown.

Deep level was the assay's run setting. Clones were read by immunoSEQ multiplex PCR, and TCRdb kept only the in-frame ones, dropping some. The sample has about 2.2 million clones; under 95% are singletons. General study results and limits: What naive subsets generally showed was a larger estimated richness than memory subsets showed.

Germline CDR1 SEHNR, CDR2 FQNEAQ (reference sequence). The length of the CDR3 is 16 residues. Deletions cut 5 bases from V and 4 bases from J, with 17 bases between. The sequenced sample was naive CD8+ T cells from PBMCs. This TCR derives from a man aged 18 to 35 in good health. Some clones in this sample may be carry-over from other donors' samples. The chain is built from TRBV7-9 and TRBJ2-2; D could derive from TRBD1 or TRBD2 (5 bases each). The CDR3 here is CASSRTGTVGTGELFF. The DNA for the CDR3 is TGTGCCAGCAGCAGAACCGGGACCGTGGGCACCGGGGAGCTGTTTTTT.